The rows below give T cell receptor beta chains drawn from one sample of a study of blood T cell repertoires in COVID-19. TCRdb's copy holds only in-frame clones and misses some; the assay was immunoSEQ multiplex PCR. The table has approximately 390,000 clones, 85% to 90% seen once; the top ten hold roughly 6.8%. Specimen: peripheral blood. Receptor source: a man between 18 and 35 years old with active or convalescent COVID-19. Each CDR3 is given with its conserved first and last residue. Fields, in order: CDR3 length, D gene, V gene, J gene, clone size, CDR3 protein, CDR3 DNA. A D gene is named only where the DNA matches it firmly. The size of a clone is reported for some rows only, either as once, few or many, or as a class for expanded clones.

>13|TRBD1|TRBV3-1/TRBV3-2|TRBJ1-2|-
CASSLDRVHGYTF
TGTGCCAGCAGCCTGGACAGGGTCCACGGCTACACCTTC
>13|-|TRBV28|TRBJ2-7|-
CASSSPPIREQYF
TGTGCCAGCAGTTCCCCCCCCATTCGGGAGCAGTACTTC
>20|TRBD2|TRBV7-8|TRBJ2-3|-
CASSSSRLAGGIVSTDTQYF
TGTGCCAGCAGCTCTAGTCGGCTAGCGGGGGGGATAGTTAGCACAGATACGCAGTATTTT
>16|-|TRBV15|TRBJ2-7|-
CATSRAMKDTSYEQYF
TGTGCCACCAGCAGAGCGATGAAGGACACCTCCTACGAGCAGTACTTC
>11|TRBD1|TRBV6-5|TRBJ1-1|-
CATHRGAEAFF
TGTGCCACCCACAGGGGGGCTGAAGCTTTCTTT
>15|TRBD2|TRBV19|TRBJ2-7|-
CASSRTSGTFYEQYF
TGTGCCAGTAGTCGGACTAGCGGGACGTTCTACGAGCAGTACTTC
>16|-|TRBV5-1|TRBJ1-6|-
CASSLGRSTYNSPLHF
TGCGCCAGCAGCTTGGGCAGAAGTACCTATAATTCACCCCTCCACTTT
>16|TRBD2|TRBV4-1|TRBJ2-3|-
CASSPRIAGGTDTQYF
TGCGCCAGCAGCCCTCGAATAGCGGGAGGCACAGATACGCAGTATTTT
>15|TRBD2|TRBV14|TRBJ2-3|-
CASSPWTSGTDTQYF
TGTGCCAGCAGCCCCTGGACTAGCGGCACAGATACGCAGTATTTT
>14|TRBD1|TRBV18|TRBJ2-4|-
CASSPGTGGNIQYF
TGTGCCAGCTCCCCCGGGACAGGGGGAAACATTCAGTACTTC
>16|TRBD1|TRBV7-9|TRBJ2-7|-
CASSHPRQGDYYEQYF
TGTGCCAGCAGCCACCCCCGGCAGGGGGATTACTACGAGCAGTACTTC
>14|-|TRBV6-5|TRBJ2-7|-
CASSYSSETYEQYF
TGTGCCAGCAGTTACTCGAGTGAGACCTACGAGCAGTACTTC
>15|TRBD1|TRBV7-9|TRBJ1-2|-
CASSSSGTGRYGYTF
TGTGCCAGCAGCTCTAGTGGGACAGGGAGATATGGCTACACCTTC
>14|TRBD1|TRBV28|TRBJ2-2|-
CACRGTANTGELFF
TGTGCCTGCAGGGGGACAGCGAACACCGGGGAGCTGTTTTTT
>14|TRBD1|TRBV19|TRBJ1-1|-
CASSGRDRNTEAFF
TGTGCCAGTAGTGGGCGGGACAGGAACACTGAAGCTTTCTTT
>15|TRBD1|TRBV18|TRBJ1-6|once
CASSPATGDNSPLHF
TGTGCCAGCTCACCAGCCACAGGGGATAATTCACCCCTCCACTTT
>14|-|TRBV5-1|TRBJ1-1|few
CASSLLQMNTEAFF
TGCGCCAGCAGCTTGCTACAGATGAACACTGAAGCTTTCTTT
>14|-|TRBV27|TRBJ1-4|-
CASKGGGGAEKLFF
TGTGCCAGCAAAGGAGGCGGGGGGGCTGAAAAACTGTTTTTT
>15|-|TRBV5-6|TRBJ2-7|-
CASSLVRREDYEQYF
TGTGCCAGCAGCTTGGTTCGCAGGGAGGACTACGAGCAGTACTTC
>13|-|TRBV6-2/TRBV6-3|TRBJ2-5|-
CASSYSSQETQYF
TGTGCCAGCAGTTATAGTTCCCAAGAGACCCAGTACTTC
>13|-|TRBV7-2|TRBJ2-5|few
CASSLSELETQYF
TGTGCCAGCAGCTTATCCGAGTTGGAGACCCAGTACTTC
>15|TRBD1|TRBV9|TRBJ2-2|few
CASSVAPRQGGELFF
TGTGCCAGCAGCGTAGCTCCAAGACAGGGCGGGGAGCTGTTTTTT
>15|-|TRBV6-5|TRBJ1-4|-
CASSSAGTEGEKLFF
TGTGCCAGCAGTTCCGCCGGGACTGAGGGGGAAAAACTGTTTTTT
>17|-|TRBV27|TRBJ1-3|few
CASSPRYSGFTGNTIYF
TGTGCCAGCAGTCCTAGGTACTCAGGGTTTACTGGAAACACCATATATTTT
>16|TRBD2|TRBV27|TRBJ2-3|-
CASSLSLAGLTDTQYF
TGTGCCAGCAGTTTAAGTCTAGCGGGACTCACAGATACGCAGTATTTT
>17|-|TRBV19|TRBJ2-2|-
CASSRPVVGRGTGELFF
TGTGCCAGTAGTAGACCCGTCGTAGGTCGGGGCACCGGGGAGCTGTTTTTT
>13|TRBD1|TRBV29-1|TRBJ1-4|-
CSVWTGDNEKLFF
TGCAGCGTGTGGACAGGAGATAATGAAAAACTGTTTTTT
>16|-|TRBV18|TRBJ2-7|-
CASSPPGGVSSYEQYF
TGTGCCAGCTCACCACCGGGCGGGGTTAGCTCCTACGAGCAGTACTTC
>17|TRBD1|TRBV6-1|TRBJ1-4|-
CASSAGQGGIANEKLFF
TGTGCCAGCAGTGCAGGACAGGGGGGTATTGCTAATGAAAAACTGTTTTTT
>11|-|TRBV7-2|TRBJ1-6|-
CASSRLLPLHF
TGTGCCAGCAGTAGACTTTTGCCCCTCCACTTT
>15|-|TRBV12-5|TRBJ2-1|-
CASGSTGTPNNEQFF
TGTGCTAGTGGCTCGACGGGAACCCCCAACAATGAGCAGTTCTTC
>13|TRBD2|TRBV6-5|TRBJ2-7|-
CASRAGAPYEQYF
TGTGCCAGCAGAGCGGGAGCACCCTACGAGCAGTACTTC